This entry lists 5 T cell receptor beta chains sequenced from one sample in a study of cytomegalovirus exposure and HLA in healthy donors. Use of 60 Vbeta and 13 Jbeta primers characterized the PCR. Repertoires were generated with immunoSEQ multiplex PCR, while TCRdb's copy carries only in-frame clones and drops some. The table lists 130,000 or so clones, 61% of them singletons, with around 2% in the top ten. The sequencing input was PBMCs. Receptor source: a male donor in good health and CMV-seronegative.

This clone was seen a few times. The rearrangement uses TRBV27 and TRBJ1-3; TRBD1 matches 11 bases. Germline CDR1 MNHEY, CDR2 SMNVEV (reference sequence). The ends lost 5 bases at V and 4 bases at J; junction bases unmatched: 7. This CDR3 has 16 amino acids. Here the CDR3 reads CASSAGTGGTGNTIYF. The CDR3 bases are TGTGCCAGCAGTGCCGGGACAGGGGGGACAGGAAACACCATATATTTT.

The CDR3 is CASSYSRTGDTEAFF. As DNA, the CDR3 is TGTGCCAGCAGTTACTCGAGGACAGGGGACACTGAAGCTTTCTTT. J is TRBJ1-1 and V is TRBV6-5, with 9 bases fitting TRBD1. The V gene end was trimmed by 0 bases and the J gene end by 3 bases; junction bases not matched to a gene: 2. CDR3 length: 15 residues. Germline lookup yields CDR1 MNHEY and CDR2 SVGAGI.

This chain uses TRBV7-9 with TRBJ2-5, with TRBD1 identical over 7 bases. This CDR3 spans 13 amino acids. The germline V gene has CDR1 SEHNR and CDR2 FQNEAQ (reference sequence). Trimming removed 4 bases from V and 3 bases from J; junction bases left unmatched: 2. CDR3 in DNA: TGTGCCAGCAGCTGGGGACAGAAAGAGACCCAGTACTTC. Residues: CASSWGQKETQYF.

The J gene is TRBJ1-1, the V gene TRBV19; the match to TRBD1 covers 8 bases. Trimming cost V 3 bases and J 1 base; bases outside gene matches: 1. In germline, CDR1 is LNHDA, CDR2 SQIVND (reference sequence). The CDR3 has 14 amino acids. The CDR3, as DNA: TGTGCCAGTAGTATCGGACAGGGGAACACTGAAGCTTTCTTT. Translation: CASSIGQGNTEAFF.

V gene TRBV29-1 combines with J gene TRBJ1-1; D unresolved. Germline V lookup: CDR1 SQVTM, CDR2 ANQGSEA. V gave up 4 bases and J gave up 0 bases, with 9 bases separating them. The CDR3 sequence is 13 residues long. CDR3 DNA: TGCAGCGTTGTGCCGGGAGTGAACACTGAAGCTTTCTTT. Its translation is CSVVPGVNTEAFF.